A selection of T cell receptor beta chains follows, all from one sample in a study of naive CD8 T cells in extremely preterm neonates. Profiled with immunoSEQ multiplex PCR; TCRdb holds only in-frame clones, not every one. The data show approximately 7,400 clones, with 95% to 98% seen just once and more than 2.5% held by the top ten. The sample consisted of naive CD8+ T cells from blood. The receptors shown here come from a human donor in good health. Each CDR3 is given with its conserved first and last residue. Each record gives: D gene, V gene, J gene, CDR3 protein, CDR3 DNA. A D gene is named only where the DNA matches it firmly.

NA,TRBV5-1,TRBJ2-7,CASSLEGDREQYF,TGCGCCAGCAGCTTGGAGGGGGATCGCGAGCAGTACTTC
NA,TRBV13,TRBJ1-5,CASSLGPGFTSNQPQHF,TGTGCCAGCAGCTTAGGGCCAGGGTTTACAAGCAATCAGCCCCAGCATTTT
TRBD2,TRBV9,TRBJ2-1,CASSLGLAVYNEQFF,TGTGCCAGCAGCTTGGGACTAGCGGTCTACAATGAGCAGTTCTTC
NA,TRBV6-5,TRBJ1-1,CASSDTGDTEAFF,TGTGCCAGCAGCGATACAGGAGATACTGAAGCTTTCTTT
NA,TRBV2,TRBJ2-5,CASSITEEETQYF,TGTGCCAGCAGTATTACTGAGGAAGAGACCCAGTACTTC
NA,TRBV28,TRBJ1-3,CASSLYSGAGNTIYF,TGTGCCAGCAGTTTATATAGCGGGGCCGGAAACACCATATATTTT
TRBD1,TRBV2,TRBJ2-1,CASGDRGIDEQFF,TGTGCCAGCGGGGACAGGGGAATCGATGAGCAGTTCTTC
TRBD1,TRBV19,TRBJ2-5,CASSGRQGVETQYF,TGTGCCAGTAGTGGTCGACAGGGGGTAGAGACCCAGTACTTC
TRBD2,TRBV5-4,TRBJ2-1,CASSLEAGGPYNEQFF,TGTGCCAGCAGCTTGGAGGCGGGAGGGCCCTACAATGAGCAGTTCTTC
TRBD2,TRBV15,TRBJ2-1,CATSRGLAGGDNEQFF,TGTGCCACCAGCAGAGGCCTAGCGGGGGGGGACAATGAGCAGTTCTTC
TRBD1,TRBV10-1,TRBJ1-5,CARRTGGMMEASNQPQHF,TGCGCCAGAAGGACAGGGGGCATGATGGAGGCGAGCAATCAGCCCCAGCATTTT
TRBD2,TRBV4-1,TRBJ2-2,CASSQESAGALTGELFF,TGCGCCAGCAGCCAAGAATCGGCGGGAGCTCTGACCGGGGAGCTGTTTTTT
NA,TRBV28,TRBJ1-5,CASSLVLGGTDQPQHF,TGTGCCAGCAGTTTAGTGCTTGGCGGTACGGATCAGCCCCAGCATTTT
NA,TRBV5-4,TRBJ1-1,CASSDGRGRTEAFF,TGTGCCAGCAGCGATGGACGGGGAAGAACTGAAGCTTTCTTT
TRBD2,TRBV5-6,TRBJ2-1,CASRIAGGPGNEQFF,TGTGCCAGCAGGATAGCGGGAGGGCCAGGGAATGAGCAGTTCTTC
NA,TRBV19,TRBJ1-4,CASTETRNEKLFF,TGTGCCAGTACAGAAACCAGAAATGAAAAACTGTTTTTT
TRBD1,TRBV5-1,TRBJ1-1,CASSLAGGGEAFF,TGCGCCAGCAGCTTGGCAGGGGGCGGTGAAGCTTTCTTT